This section outlines one T cell receptor (beta chain) sequence together with its context. This clone's antigen is unknown. Per-base quality was not reported, and no clone a single base away is much larger than it. These data are taken from a study of cytotoxic CD8 clonotypes in ibrutinib-treated CLL (dated by TCRdb to the early 2020s). Turning to the overall study: The cohort was composed of about 10 relapsed/refractory and roughly 16 treatment-naive patients; IGHV unmutated status was identified in approximately 17 patients. Partial responses were observed in about 25 patients and complete responses in 2; after a median follow-up of 68 months, remission was maintained in some 14 patients and progression was observed in around twelve. Response samples were obtained after a median of about 13 months of treatment, with a range of about 6 to 40 months. An average of about 250,000 productive templates and roughly 94,000 productive rearrangements was obtained per sample. Longitudinal samples were obtainable from about 30% of the roughly 90 participants in the trial. Cryopreserved peripheral blood mononuclear cells were collected at three points: before therapy, at response, and at either sustained remission or disease progression. Every remission and progressive disease sample was obtained while ibrutinib was still being received by the patients. Overall study outcomes, separate from this receptor: Public clonotypes were rare and either contracted or stayed stable during treatment, and the rise in clonality at ibrutinib response reflected the expansion of private clonotypes. Baseline clonality exceeded that of age-matched healthy donors and correlated strongly with circulating CD8+ T-cell counts. An increase in clonality was observed at ibrutinib response, with clonality remaining stable during sustained remission and falling back toward baseline at progression. Sampling times were not matched between patients in sustained remission and patients whose disease was progressing, and lymph node repertoires were not examined.

This specimen's time point label, interpreted: about 11 months on ibrutinib. For TCR beta library preparation, 1.5 to 2 micrograms of genomic DNA were extracted from the cryopreserved PBMCs. Longitudinal blood samples from CLL patients on ibrutinib monotherapy underwent high-throughput TCR beta sequencing. Patients were enrolled in a phase 2 open-label single-center ibrutinib monotherapy trial. The goal of deep resolution MiSeq sequencing was a depth between 1 in 1 million and 1 in 200,000 T cells, and coverage averaged 10x per clonotype. The immunoSEQ hsTCRB Kit was used to generate the TCR beta libraries. On the authors' methods: Data were analyzed with ImmunoSEQ Data Assistant and ImmunoSEQ Analyzer, with V, D and J genes assigned per IMGT definitions. Clonality, which ranges from 0 to 1, was calculated by subtracting the normalized Shannon entropy of productive rearrangement frequencies from one. Only overrepresented clonotypes making up at least 0.05% of each patient's repertoire were included in the public clonotype analysis. More than ten age-matched healthy donor repertoires from immuneACCESS were used as controls for clonality. Here the immuneACCESS table is served through TCRdb, limited to in-frame sequences with V and J called. Missing clones are a known gap in these copies; in checked studies unresolved V genes cover under half, and the rest lacks a known reason. Clone size and the V and J calls come from that table; the DNA yielded D and trimming. A total of approximately 190,000 clones appear in this sample, more than 70% of them only once. The leading ten clones occupy roughly an eighth of the sample.

The TCR originated in a human donor with chronic lymphocytic leukemia. Sequenced material: PBMCs, taken after 12 months of ibrutinib treatment.

The sequence in DNA is TGTGCCAGCTCAACTGGGACAGGGGGATACGAGCAGTACTTC. The resulting protein is CASSTGTGGYEQYF. The chain links TRBV18 with TRBJ2-7; TRBD1 aligns with 11 central bases. Clipping removes 5 bases from V and 4 bases from J, with 4 as the unmatched junction base count. There are 14 amino acids in the CDR3, from cysteine to phenylalanine inclusive. Only the CDR3 portion is preserved as DNA: 42 bases, with reading frame beginning at the first base. The germline V gene yields KGHSH for CDR1 and LQKENI for CDR2.